The clone carrying this T cell receptor beta chain appeared a few times. Its antigen is still unknown. The data are from a study of cytomegalovirus exposure and HLA in healthy donors. This CDR3 is built from 12 residues. The V gene's germline CDR1 is LNHDA and CDR2 SQIVND (reference sequence). J was trimmed by 6 bases and V by 6 bases; bases with no gene match: 5. A multiplex PCR was run with 60 Vbeta primers and 13 Jbeta primers. Data came from immunoSEQ multiplex PCR; TCRdb stores just in-frame clones and leaves some out. The sample includes 150,000 to 170,000 clones, over 65% of them seen just once. Findings and limits, study-wide: The analysis excluded some indistinguishable V segments, including TRBV6-2 and TRBV6-3.

The chain has TRBV19 and TRBJ2-7; 7 bases line up with TRBD1. The sequence was obtained from a man under 40 in good health and CMV-seronegative. The sequencing sample was made of PBMCs. The CDR3 coding sequence is TGTGCCAGTAGCGGACAGGTGGGCGAGCAGTACTTC. It is translated as CASSGQVGEQYF. The full variable domain, completed using reference TRBV19 and TRBJ2-7, is DGGITQSPKYLFRKEGQNVTLSCEQNLNHDAMYWYRQDPGQGLRLIYYSQIVNDFQKGDIAEGYSVSREKKESFPLTVTSAQKNPTAFYLCASSGQVGEQYFGPGTRLTVT.